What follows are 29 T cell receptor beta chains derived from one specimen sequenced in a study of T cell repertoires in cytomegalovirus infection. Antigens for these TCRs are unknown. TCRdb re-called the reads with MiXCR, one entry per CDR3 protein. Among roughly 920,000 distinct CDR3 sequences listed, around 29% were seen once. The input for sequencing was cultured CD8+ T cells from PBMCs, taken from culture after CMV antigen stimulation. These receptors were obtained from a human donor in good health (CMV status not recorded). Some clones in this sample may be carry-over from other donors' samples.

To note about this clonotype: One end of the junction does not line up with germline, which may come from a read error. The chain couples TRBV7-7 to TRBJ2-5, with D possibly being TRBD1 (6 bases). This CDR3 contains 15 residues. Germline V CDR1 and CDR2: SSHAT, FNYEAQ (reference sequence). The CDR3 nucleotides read TGTGCTAGCAGCCTCCAGTGGGGGCGAGGGGAGACCCAGTACTTC. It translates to CASSLQWGRGETQYF.

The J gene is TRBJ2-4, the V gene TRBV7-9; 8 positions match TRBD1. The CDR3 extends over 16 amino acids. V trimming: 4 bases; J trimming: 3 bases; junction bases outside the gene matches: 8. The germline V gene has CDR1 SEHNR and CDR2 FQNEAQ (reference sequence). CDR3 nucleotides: TGTGCCAGCAGCTCCGGACAGGGAAAAGGCAAAAACATTCAGTACTTC. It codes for CASSSGQGKGKNIQYF.

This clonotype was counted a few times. The CDR3 DNA is TGTGCCAGTAGTATACACCCTCTGAGGGGGCGGACTGAAGCTTTCTTT. Translating it yields CASSIHPLRGRTEAFF. V and J are TRBV19 and TRBJ1-1; the match to TRBD1 covers 7 bases. CDR3 length: 16 residues. Germline V lookup: CDR1 LNHDA, CDR2 SQIVND (reference sequence). The ends lost 2 bases at V and 5 bases at J; junction bases unmatched: 11. Drawing the rest from reference TRBV19 and TRBJ1-1, the complete variable domain is DGGITQSPKYLFRKEGQNVTLSCEQNLNHDAMYWYRQDPGQGLRLIYYSQIVNDFQKGDIAEGYSVSREKKESFPLTVTSAQKNPTAFYLCASSIHPLRGRTEAFFGQGTRLTVV.

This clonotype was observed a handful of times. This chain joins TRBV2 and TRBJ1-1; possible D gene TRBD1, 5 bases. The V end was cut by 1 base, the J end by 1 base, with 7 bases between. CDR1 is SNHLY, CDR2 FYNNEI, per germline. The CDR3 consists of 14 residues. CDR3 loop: CASSEDGGNTEAFF. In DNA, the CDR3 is TGTGCCAGCAGTGAAGACGGGGGGAACACTGAAGCTTTCTTT.

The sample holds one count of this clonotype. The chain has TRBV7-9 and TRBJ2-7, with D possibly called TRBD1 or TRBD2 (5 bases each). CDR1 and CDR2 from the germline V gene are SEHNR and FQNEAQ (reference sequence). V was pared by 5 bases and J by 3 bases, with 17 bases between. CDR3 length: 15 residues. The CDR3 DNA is TGTGCCAGCAGCCCTGGACGGGGACCCTTCTACGAGCAGTACTTC. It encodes CASSPGRGPFYEQYF. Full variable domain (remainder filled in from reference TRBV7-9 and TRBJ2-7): DTGVSQNPRHKITKRGQNVTFRCDPISEHNRLYWYRQTLGQGPEFLTYFQNEAQLEKSRLLSDRFSAERPKGSFSTLEIQRTEQGDSAMYLCASSPGRGPFYEQYFGPGTRLTVT.

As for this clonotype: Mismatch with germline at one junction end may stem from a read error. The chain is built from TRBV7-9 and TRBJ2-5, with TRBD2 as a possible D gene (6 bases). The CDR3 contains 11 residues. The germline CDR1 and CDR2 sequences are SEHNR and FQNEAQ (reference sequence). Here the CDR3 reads CASSLAGTAHF. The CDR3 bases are TGTGCCAGCAGCTTAGCGGGGACTGCCCACTTC.

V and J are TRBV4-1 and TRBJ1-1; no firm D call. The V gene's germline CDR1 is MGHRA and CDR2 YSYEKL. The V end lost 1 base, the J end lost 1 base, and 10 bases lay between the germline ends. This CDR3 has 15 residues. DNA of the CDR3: TGCGCCAGCAGCCAAGGTCATAGCCCGAACACTGAAGCTTTCTTT. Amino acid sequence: CASSQGHSPNTEAFF.

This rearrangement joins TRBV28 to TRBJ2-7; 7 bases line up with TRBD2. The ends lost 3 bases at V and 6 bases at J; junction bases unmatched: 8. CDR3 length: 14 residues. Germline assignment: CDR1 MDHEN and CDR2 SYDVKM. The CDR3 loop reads CASSFTKGGSEQYV. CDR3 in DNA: TGTGCCAGCAGTTTTACGAAGGGAGGGTCCGAGCAGTACGTC.

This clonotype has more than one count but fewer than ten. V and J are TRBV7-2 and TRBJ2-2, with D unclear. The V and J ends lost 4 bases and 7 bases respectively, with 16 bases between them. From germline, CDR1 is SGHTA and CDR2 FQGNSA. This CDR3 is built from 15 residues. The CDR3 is CASSSGEEFVGELFF. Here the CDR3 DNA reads TGTGCCAGCAGCTCCGGCGAGGAATTTGTCGGGGAGCTGTTTTTT.

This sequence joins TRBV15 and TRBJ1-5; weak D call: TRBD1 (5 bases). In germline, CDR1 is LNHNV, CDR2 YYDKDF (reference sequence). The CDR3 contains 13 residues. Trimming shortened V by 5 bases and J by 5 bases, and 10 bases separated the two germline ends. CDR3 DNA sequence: TGTGCCACCAGCCTCAGGGATTATCAGCCCCAGCATTTT. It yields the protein CATSLRDYQPQHF.

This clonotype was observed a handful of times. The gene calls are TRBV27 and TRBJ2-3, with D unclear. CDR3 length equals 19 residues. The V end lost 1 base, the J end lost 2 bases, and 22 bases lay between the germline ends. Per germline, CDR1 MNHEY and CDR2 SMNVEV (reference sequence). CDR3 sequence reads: CASSLYPLRRDANTDTQYF. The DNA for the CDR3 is TGTGCCAGCAGTTTATACCCCCTCAGGCGAGATGCTAACACAGATACGCAGTATTTT.

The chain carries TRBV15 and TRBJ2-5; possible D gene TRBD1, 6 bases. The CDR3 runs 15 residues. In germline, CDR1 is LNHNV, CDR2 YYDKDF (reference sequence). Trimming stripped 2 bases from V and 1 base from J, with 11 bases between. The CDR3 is CATSRNRALQETQYF. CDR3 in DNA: TGTGCCACCAGCAGAAACAGGGCCCTCCAAGAGACCCAGTACTTC.

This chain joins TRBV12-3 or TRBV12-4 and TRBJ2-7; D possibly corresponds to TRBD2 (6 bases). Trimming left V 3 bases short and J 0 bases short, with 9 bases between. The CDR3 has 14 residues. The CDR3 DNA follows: TGTGCCAGCAGTTTCGCGGGAAGCTCCTACGAGCAGTACTTC. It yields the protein CASSFAGSSYEQYF.

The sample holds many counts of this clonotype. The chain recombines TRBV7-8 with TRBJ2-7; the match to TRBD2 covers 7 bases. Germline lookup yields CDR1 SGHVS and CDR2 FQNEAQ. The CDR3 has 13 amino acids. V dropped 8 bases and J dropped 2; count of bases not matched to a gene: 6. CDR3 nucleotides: TGTGCCAGCGGCGGGGGAAGGACCTACGAGCAGTACGTC. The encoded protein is CASGGGRTYEQYV.

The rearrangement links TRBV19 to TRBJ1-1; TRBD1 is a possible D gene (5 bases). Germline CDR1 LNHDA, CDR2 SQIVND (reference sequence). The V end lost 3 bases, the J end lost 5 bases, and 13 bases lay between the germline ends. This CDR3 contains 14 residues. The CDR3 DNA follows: TGTGCCAGTAGTATTAGCACGGAGGGGACTGAAGCTTTCTTT. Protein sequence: CASSISTEGTEAFF.

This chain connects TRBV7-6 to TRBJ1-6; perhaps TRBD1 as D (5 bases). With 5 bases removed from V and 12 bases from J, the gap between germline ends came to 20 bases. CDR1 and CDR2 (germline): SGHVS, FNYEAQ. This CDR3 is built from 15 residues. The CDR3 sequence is CASSVDGARYRPLHF. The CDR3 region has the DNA TGTGCCAGCAGCGTAGATGGGGCCCGATACAGACCCCTCCACTTT.

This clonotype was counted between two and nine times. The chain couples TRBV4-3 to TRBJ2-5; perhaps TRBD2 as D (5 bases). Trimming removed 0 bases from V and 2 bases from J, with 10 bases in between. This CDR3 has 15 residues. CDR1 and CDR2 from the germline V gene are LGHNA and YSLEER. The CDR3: CASSQDVRVQETQYF. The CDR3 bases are TGCGCCAGCAGCCAAGACGTGCGGGTTCAAGAGACCCAGTACTTC.

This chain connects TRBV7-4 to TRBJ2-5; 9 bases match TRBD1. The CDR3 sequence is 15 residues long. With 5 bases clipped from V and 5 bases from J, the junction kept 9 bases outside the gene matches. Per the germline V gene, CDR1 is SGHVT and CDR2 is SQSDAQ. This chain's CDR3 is CASSPGQGTRETQYF. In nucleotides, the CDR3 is TGTGCCAGCAGCCCCGGACAGGGGACTCGGGAGACCCAGTACTTC. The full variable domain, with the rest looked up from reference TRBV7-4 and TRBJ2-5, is GAGVSQSPRYKVAKRGRDVALRCDSISGHVTLYWYRQTLGQGSEVLTYSQSDAQRDKSGRPSGRFSAERPERSVSTLKIQRTEQGDSAVYLCASSPGQGTRETQYFGPGTRLLVL.

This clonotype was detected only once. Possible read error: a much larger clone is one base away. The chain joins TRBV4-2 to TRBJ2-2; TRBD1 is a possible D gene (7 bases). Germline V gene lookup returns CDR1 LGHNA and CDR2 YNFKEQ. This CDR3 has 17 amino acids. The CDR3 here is CANSQRRRGQNTGELFF. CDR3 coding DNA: TGTGCCAACAGCCAAAGAAGGAGGGGGCAAAACACCGGGGAGCTGTTTTTT.

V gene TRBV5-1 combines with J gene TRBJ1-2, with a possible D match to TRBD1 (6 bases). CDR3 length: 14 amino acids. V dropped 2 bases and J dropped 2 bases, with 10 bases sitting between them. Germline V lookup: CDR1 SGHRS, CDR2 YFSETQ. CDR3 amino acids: CASSFRTENYGYTF. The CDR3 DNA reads TGCGCCAGCAGCTTTCGGACAGAAAACTATGGCTACACCTTC.

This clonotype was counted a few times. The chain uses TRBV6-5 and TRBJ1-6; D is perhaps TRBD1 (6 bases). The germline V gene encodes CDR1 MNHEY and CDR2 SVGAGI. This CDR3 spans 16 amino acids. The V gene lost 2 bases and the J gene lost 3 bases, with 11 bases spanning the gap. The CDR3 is CASSYRTAIYNSPLHF. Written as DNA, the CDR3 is TGTGCCAGCAGTTACAGGACAGCGATCTATAATTCACCCCTCCACTTT.

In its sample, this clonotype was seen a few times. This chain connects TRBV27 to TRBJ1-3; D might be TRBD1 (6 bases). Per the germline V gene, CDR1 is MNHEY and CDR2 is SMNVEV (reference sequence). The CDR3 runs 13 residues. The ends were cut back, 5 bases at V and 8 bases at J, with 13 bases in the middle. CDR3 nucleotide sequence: TGTGCCAGCAGTCCAGGGGTCGGGGACACCATATATTTT. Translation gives CASSPGVGDTIYF.

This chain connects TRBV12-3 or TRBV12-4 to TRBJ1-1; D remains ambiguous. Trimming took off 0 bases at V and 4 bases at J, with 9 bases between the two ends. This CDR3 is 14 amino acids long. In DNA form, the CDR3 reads TGTGCCAGCAGTTTAGCGGGGTTCGCCACTGAAGCTTTCTTT. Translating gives CASSLAGFATEAFF.

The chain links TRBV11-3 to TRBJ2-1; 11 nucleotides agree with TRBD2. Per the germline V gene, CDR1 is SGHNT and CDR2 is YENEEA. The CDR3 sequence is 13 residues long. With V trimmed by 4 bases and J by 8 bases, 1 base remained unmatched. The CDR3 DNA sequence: TGTGCCAGCAGCTCTAGCGGGGGGCATGAGCAGTTCTTC. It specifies CASSSSGGHEQFF.

The CDR3 region has the DNA TGTGCCAGCAGCCCCGGGACTAGCTCCCTTTATGAGCAGTTCTTC. Translating it yields CASSPGTSSLYEQFF. The J gene is TRBJ2-1, the V gene TRBV5-6, with 9 bases aligning to TRBD2. Trimming cost V 4 bases and J 8 bases; bases outside gene matches: 10. CDR3 length equals 15 residues. In germline, CDR1 is SGHDT, CDR2 YYEEEE.

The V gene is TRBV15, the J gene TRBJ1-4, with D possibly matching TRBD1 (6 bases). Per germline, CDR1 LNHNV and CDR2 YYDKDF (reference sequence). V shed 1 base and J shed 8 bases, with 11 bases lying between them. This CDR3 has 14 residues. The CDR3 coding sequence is TGTGCCACCAGCAGAGTGGCAAGGGGGGAAAAACTGTTTTTT. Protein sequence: CATSRVARGEKLFF.

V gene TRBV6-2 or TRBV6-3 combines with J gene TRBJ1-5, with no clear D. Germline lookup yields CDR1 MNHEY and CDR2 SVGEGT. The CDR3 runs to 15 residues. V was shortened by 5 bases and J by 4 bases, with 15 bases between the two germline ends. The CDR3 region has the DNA TGTGCCAGCAGTCTCCTGGGCCTGGGTAATCAGCCCCAGCATTTT. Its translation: CASSLLGLGNQPQHF.

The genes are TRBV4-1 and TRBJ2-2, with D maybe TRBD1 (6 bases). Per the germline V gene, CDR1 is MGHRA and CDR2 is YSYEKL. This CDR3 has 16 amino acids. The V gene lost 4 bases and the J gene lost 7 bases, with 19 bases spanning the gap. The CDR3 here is CASSPFKSRGDGELFF. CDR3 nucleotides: TGCGCCAGCAGCCCTTTCAAAAGCAGGGGCGACGGGGAGCTGTTTTTT.

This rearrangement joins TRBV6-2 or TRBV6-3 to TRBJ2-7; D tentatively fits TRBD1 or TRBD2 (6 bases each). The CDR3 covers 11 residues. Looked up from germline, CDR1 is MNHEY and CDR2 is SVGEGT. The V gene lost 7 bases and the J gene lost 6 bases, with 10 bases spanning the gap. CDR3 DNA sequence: TGTGCCAGCACCAGGGGAGGCGAGCAGTACGTC. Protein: CASTRGGEQYV.